Listed below are T cell receptor beta chains from one sample, sequenced in a study of blood T cell repertoires in COVID-19. Some clones are missing from TCRdb's copy, which holds only in-frame ones; the method was immunoSEQ multiplex PCR. The table has roughly 250,000 clones, about nine tenths seen once. Sequencing was performed on PBMCs or T cells enriched from blood (not recorded which). The receptors stem from a woman aged 25 to 39 with acute COVID-19. Both conserved end residues are part of each CDR3. D genes are given only for firm matches. Clone size is given for some rows only: seen once, a few or many times, or a class if the clone is expanded.

D,V,size,J,CDR3,DNA
.,TRBV12-3/TRBV12-4,.,TRBJ1-2,CASSWGGDGYTF,TGTGCCAGCAGCTGGGGGGGTGATGGCTACACCTTC
TRBD1,TRBV15,few,TRBJ1-2,CATSRGDRGTGGYTF,TGTGCCACCAGCAGGGGGGACAGGGGTACGGGAGGCTACACCTTC
.,TRBV4-1,.,TRBJ2-1,CASSPGDNEQFF,TGCGCCAGCAGCCCGGGAGACAATGAGCAGTTCTTC
TRBD2,TRBV10-1,.,TRBJ2-3,CASSAAGEFDTQYF,TGCGCCAGCAGTGCAGCGGGGGAATTCGATACGCAGTATTTT
.,TRBV7-2,.,TRBJ1-5,CASSLVFSGALSNQPQHF,TGTGCCAGCAGCTTAGTATTCTCAGGGGCCCTCAGCAATCAGCCCCAGCATTTT
.,TRBV7-8,.,TRBJ1-3,CASSPRVSGNTIYF,TGTGCCAGCAGCCCCAGGGTCTCTGGAAACACCATATATTTT
TRBD1,TRBV6-5,few,TRBJ1-5,CASSRDRIGPQHF,TGTGCCAGCAGTAGGGACAGGATAGGGCCCCAGCATTTT
.,TRBV7-8,.,TRBJ1-4,CASGIQGSVFGSEKLFF,TGTGCCAGCGGCATACAGGGCAGCGTTTTTGGTAGTGAAAAACTGTTTTTT
.,TRBV7-2,.,TRBJ2-5,CASSLRRGRETQYF,TGTGCCAGCAGTCTCCGTAGGGGGAGAGAGACCCAGTACTTC
.,TRBV19,once,TRBJ1-5,CASSPSDYSNQPQHF,TGTGCCAGTAGTCCTAGTGATTATAGCAATCAGCCCCAGCATTTT
.,TRBV27,.,TRBJ2-1,CASRLGLPAYNEQFF,TGTGCCAGCAGACTCGGACTCCCAGCCTACAATGAGCAGTTCTTC
TRBD1,TRBV7-6,.,TRBJ1-2,CASSLGGTATSYGYTF,TGTGCCAGCAGCTTGGGCGGGACAGCGACGAGTTATGGCTACACCTTC
.,TRBV10-1,.,TRBJ1-1,CASSDTARDTEAFF,TGCGCCAGCAGTGACACAGCCAGGGACACTGAAGCTTTCTTT
.,TRBV5-8,once,TRBJ1-4,CASSLEGREESEKLFF,TGTGCCAGCAGCTTGGAGGGCAGGGAAGAGAGTGAAAAACTGTTTTTT
.,TRBV27,.,TRBJ1-4,CASSTGTTTREKLFF,TGTGCCAGCAGTACCGGGACAACAACGAGAGAAAAACTGTTTTTT
TRBD1,TRBV13,.,TRBJ2-7,CASSAGTGIDYEQYF,TGTGCCAGCAGCGCCGGGACAGGGATCGACTACGAGCAGTACTTC
.,TRBV6-5,.,TRBJ1-2,CASSYEGVPGF,TGTGCCAGCAGTTACGAGGGTGTCCCTGGCTTC
.,TRBV6-5,.,TRBJ1-2,CASTAGKANYGYTF,TGTGCCAGCACCGCCGGGAAGGCTAACTATGGCTACACCTTC
TRBD1,TRBV7-2,.,TRBJ2-2,CASSFQGRGTGYTGELFF,TGTGCCAGCAGCTTCCAGGGAAGGGGGACAGGGTACACCGGGGAGCTGTTTTTT
TRBD1,TRBV18,.,TRBJ1-5,CASSPVVGRGLSNQPQHF,TGTGCCAGCTCACCAGTAGTCGGCAGGGGGCTAAGCAATCAGCCCCAGCATTTT
.,TRBV6-2/TRBV6-3,.,TRBJ1-1,CASSYVRVNTEAFF,TGTGCCAGCAGTTACGTCAGGGTGAACACTGAAGCTTTCTTT
.,TRBV10-3,.,TRBJ1-2,CAISEGRIYGYTF,TGTGCCATCAGTGAGGGGAGGATTTATGGCTACACCTTC
.,TRBV7-8,.,TRBJ1-2,CASSLSQNYGYTF,TGTGCCAGCAGCTTAAGTCAGAACTATGGCTACACCTTC
TRBD1,TRBV12-3/TRBV12-4,.,TRBJ1-3,CASSPQGADTIYF,TGTGCCAGCAGCCCCCAGGGGGCGGACACCATATATTTT
.,TRBV11-2,once,TRBJ2-7,CASTQQTATAYEQYF,TGTGCCAGCACTCAACAGACAGCGACCGCCTACGAGCAGTACTTC
.,TRBV6-5,.,TRBJ2-2,CASSRGAGSPGELFF,TGTGCCAGCAGCCGGGGGGCCGGTTCCCCCGGGGAGCTGTTTTTT
TRBD2,TRBV6-5,.,TRBJ2-2,CASTLGGTGTGELFF,TGTGCCAGCACCCTGGGGGGGACCGGGACCGGGGAGCTGTTTTTT
.,TRBV11-2,.,TRBJ1-2,CASRRLGGNYGYTF,TGTGCCAGCAGACGCCTGGGGGGGAACTATGGCTACACCTTC
.,TRBV21-1,.,TRBJ1-6,CASSKGGRGGYNSPLHF,TGTGCCAGCAGCAAAGGAGGCAGGGGCGGCTATAATTCACCCCTCCACTTT
.,TRBV5-6,.,TRBJ2-2,CASSWRGAGELFF,TGTGCCAGCAGCTGGAGGGGTGCCGGGGAGCTGTTTTTT
.,TRBV6-5,.,TRBJ2-7,CASSYSIQGSNYEQYF,TGTGCCAGCAGTTACTCGATACAGGGTTCAAACTACGAGCAGTACTTC
.,TRBV11-2,.,TRBJ2-5,CASSLENQETQYF,TGTGCCAGCAGCTTGGAGAACCAAGAGACCCAGTACTTC
TRBD1,TRBV18,.,TRBJ1-2,CASSVGTARDRGYTF,TGTGCCAGCTCGGTAGGGACAGCCCGAGACAGGGGCTACACCTTC
.,TRBV19,.,TRBJ1-4,CASSPTRATNEKLFF,TGTGCCAGTAGTCCGACAAGAGCAACTAATGAAAAACTGTTTTTT
.,TRBV12-3/TRBV12-4,.,TRBJ2-1,CASSFSRVDEQFF,TGTGCCAGCAGTTTTTCCAGGGTTGATGAGCAGTTCTTC
TRBD1,TRBV27,.,TRBJ2-1,CASSSGQGAYNEQFF,TGTGCCAGCAGTTCGGGACAGGGGGCTTACAATGAGCAGTTCTTC
.,TRBV12-3/TRBV12-4,.,TRBJ1-1,CASSFGIEAFF,TGTGCCAGCAGTTTCGGGATTGAAGCTTTCTTT
.,TRBV6-1,.,TRBJ1-5,CASSDPGEGQPQHF,TGTGCCAGCAGTGACCCAGGGGAAGGTCAGCCCCAGCATTTT
.,TRBV10-2,.,TRBJ1-2,CASRGGGSYTF,TGCGCCAGCAGAGGGGGTGGTAGCTACACCTTC
.,TRBV5-1,.,TRBJ1-4,CASKDTLNEKLFF,TGCGCCAGTAAGGACACTCTTAATGAAAAACTGTTTTTT
.,TRBV2,once,TRBJ1-4,CASSVAATNEKLFF,TGTGCCAGCAGTGTGGCTGCAACTAATGAAAAACTGTTTTTT
.,TRBV7-2,few,TRBJ2-1,CASSVSSGRGYNEQFF,TGTGCCAGCAGCGTATCGTCCGGGCGAGGGTACAATGAGCAGTTCTTC
.,TRBV7-8,.,TRBJ1-1,CASSLAGALKNTEAFF,TGTGCCAGCAGCTTGGCGGGGGCGCTGAAGAACACTGAAGCTTTCTTT
TRBD1,TRBV27,.,TRBJ1-3,CASSLTGGSGNTIYF,TGTGCCAGCAGCCTGACAGGGGGGTCTGGAAACACCATATATTTT
TRBD2,TRBV29-1,.,TRBJ2-1,CSGAAGAGHEQFF,TGCAGCGGTGCAGCGGGGGCTGGCCATGAGCAGTTCTTC
TRBD1,TRBV25-1,.,TRBJ1-1,CASNGQGRMNTEAFF,TGTGCCAGCAACGGACAGGGCAGGATGAACACTGAAGCTTTCTTT
.,TRBV5-1,.,TRBJ1-5,CASSLVKQQPQHF,TGCGCCAGCAGCTTGGTGAAGCAACAGCCCCAGCATTTT
TRBD2,TRBV6-2/TRBV6-3,.,TRBJ2-7,CASSGTSGVYEQYF,TGTGCCAGCAGTGGGACTAGCGGGGTTTACGAGCAGTACTTC
TRBD1,TRBV15,.,TRBJ1-1,CATSATGQGINTEAFF,TGTGCCACCAGCGCAACGGGACAGGGGATTAACACTGAAGCTTTCTTT
TRBD1,TRBV29-1,once,TRBJ1-5,CSVRQGAGNQPQHF,TGCAGCGTTAGACAGGGGGCCGGGAATCAGCCCCAGCATTTT
TRBD1,TRBV4-2,.,TRBJ1-4,CASSQEGTGEKLFF,TGTGCCAGCAGCCAAGAGGGGACAGGGGAAAAACTGTTTTTT
.,TRBV5-1,.,TRBJ2-7,CASRNTGSSYEQYF,TGCGCCAGCAGGAACACAGGCAGCTCCTACGAGCAGTACTTC
.,TRBV11-3,.,TRBJ2-2,CASSARDRPTGELFF,TGTGCCAGCAGCGCGCGGGACAGACCCACCGGGGAGCTGTTTTTT
TRBD1,TRBV4-3,.,TRBJ1-1,CASSLYRGNTEAFF,TGCGCCAGCAGCCTGTACAGGGGGAACACTGAAGCTTTCTTT
.,TRBV30,once,TRBJ2-5,CAWSVFAAHTGETQYF,TGTGCCTGGAGTGTATTCGCGGCTCATACGGGGGAGACCCAGTACTTC
TRBD1,TRBV6-5,once,TRBJ2-1,CASSRTGNYNEQFF,TGTGCCAGCAGTCGGACAGGGAACTACAATGAGCAGTTCTTC
.,TRBV6-5,once,TRBJ2-5,CASSYQGIELEETQYF,TGTGCCAGCAGTTACCAGGGAATTGAATTGGAGGAGACCCAGTACTTC
.,TRBV11-2,.,TRBJ1-3,CASSLDGAFGNTIYF,TGTGCCAGCAGCTTAGATGGGGCATTCGGAAACACCATATATTTT
TRBD1,TRBV11-2,.,TRBJ2-7,CASSSADRGNYEQYF,TGTGCCAGCAGCTCGGCGGACAGGGGGAACTACGAGCAGTACTTC
TRBD1,TRBV19,once,TRBJ1-6,CASSIRRQGRSPLHF,TGTGCCAGTAGTATACGACGACAGGGTCGTTCACCCCTCCACTTT